This entry lists 27 T cell receptor beta chains sequenced from one sample in a study of OX40 agonist ivuxolimab in advanced cancers. Here immunoSEQ multiplex PCR was the method, and the copy in TCRdb shows in-frame clones only, minus some. The sample has about 46,000 clones, 70% to 90% seen once. The material sequenced was CD4+ or CD8+ T cells sorted from blood, taken in a trial of the OX40 agonist ivuxolimab. These receptors were taken from an adult with an advanced solid tumor such as melanoma, head and neck, liver or kidney cancer.

V gene TRBV7-3 combines with J gene TRBJ1-5; D remains ambiguous. The CDR3 runs to 13 residues. Germline V gives CDR1 SGHTA, CDR2 FQGTGA. The V and J ends lost 5 bases and 6 bases respectively, with 11 bases between them. CDR3 loop: CASSPLGGQPQHF. CDR3 in DNA: TGTGCCAGCAGCCCCTTGGGAGGTCAGCCCCAGCATTTT.

The chain uses TRBV19 and TRBJ1-6; no firm D call. The V gene lost 2 bases and the J gene lost 5 bases, with 7 bases spanning the gap. CDR3 length equals 14 residues. Per germline, CDR1 LNHDA and CDR2 SQIVND (reference sequence). The CDR3 DNA reads TGTGCCAGTAGTATATACGGTGATAATTCACCCCTCCACTTT. Translated, it gives CASSIYGDNSPLHF.

The V and J genes are TRBV27 and TRBJ2-1, with D possibly matching TRBD1 (6 bases). V was trimmed by 3 bases and J by 8 bases, leaving 20 bases between them. The CDR3 extends over 16 amino acids. The germline V gene encodes CDR1 MNHEY and CDR2 SMNVEV (reference sequence). DNA of the CDR3: TGTGCCAGCAGTTTCGAAAGGGGGAGCCTACAGGATGAGCAGTTCTTC. Its translation: CASSFERGSLQDEQFF.

The rearrangement joins TRBV4-1 to TRBJ2-5; 9 nucleotides align to TRBD2. Germline CDR1 is MGHRA and CDR2 is YSYEKL. V gave up 1 base and J gave up 5 bases; unmatched junction bases: 5. The CDR3 sequence is 15 residues long. The CDR3 sequence is CASSQGAGGLETQYF. CDR3 nucleotide sequence: TGCGCCAGCAGCCAAGGGGCGGGGGGGCTCGAGACCCAGTACTTC.

The chain has TRBV27 and TRBJ2-1, with 12 bases that match TRBD2. The CDR3 runs 16 residues. Germline assignment: CDR1 MNHEY and CDR2 SMNVEV (reference sequence). Losses at the gene ends were 5 bases for V and 8 bases for J; bases not matched to a gene: 10. The CDR3 sequence is CASSLLLAGGPHEQFF. The DNA for the CDR3 is TGTGCCAGCAGTCTACTTCTAGCGGGAGGGCCCCATGAGCAGTTCTTC.

The genes are TRBV4-1 and TRBJ2-1, with D tentatively TRBD2 (6 bases). Germline lookup yields CDR1 MGHRA and CDR2 YSYEKL. The CDR3 extends over 13 amino acids. V lost 3 bases and J lost 7, with 10 bases in between. The CDR3 nucleotides read TGCGCCAGCAGCCACCAGGGAGGTAATGAGCAGTTCTTC. Its protein is CASSHQGGNEQFF.

The chain couples TRBV28 to TRBJ1-1; D ambiguous. CDR1 MDHEN and CDR2 SYDVKM come from the germline V gene. CDR3 size: 11 residues. Trimming shortened V by 2 bases and J by 7 bases, and 5 bases separated the two germline ends. CDR3 amino acids: CASSLTDEAFF. The CDR3 coding sequence is TGTGCCAGCAGTTTAACAGATGAAGCTTTCTTT.

The chain joins TRBV7-9 to TRBJ2-7, with a tentative D call TRBD1 (6 bases). Germline lookup yields CDR1 SEHNR and CDR2 FQNEAQ (reference sequence). The V gene lost 2 bases and the J gene lost 3 bases, with 8 bases spanning the gap. This CDR3 has 13 amino acids. In DNA form, the CDR3 reads TGTGCCAGCAGCTTATCACAGGGCTACGAGCAGTACTTC. Amino acid sequence: CASSLSQGYEQYF. Supplemented by reference TRBV7-9 and TRBJ2-7, the full variable domain reads DTGVSQNPRHKITKRGQNVTFRCDPISEHNRLYWYRQTLGQGPEFLTYFQNEAQLEKSRLLSDRFSAERPKGSFSTLEIQRTEQGDSAMYLCASSLSQGYEQYFGPGTRLTVT.

The rearrangement uses TRBV29-1 and TRBJ1-2; no definite D call. Germline CDR1 is SQVTM and CDR2 is ANQGSEA. Trimming removed 3 bases from V and 10 bases from J, with 18 bases in between. CDR3 length equals 13 residues. Written as DNA, the CDR3 is TGCAGCGTTGATCCGGCAGAGGGTGTCGACTACACCTTC. It is translated as CSVDPAEGVDYTF.

The chain joins TRBV4-3 to TRBJ2-5; D tentatively reads TRBD1 or TRBD2 (6 bases each). Per the germline V gene, CDR1 is LGHNA and CDR2 is YSLEER. This CDR3 spans 15 amino acids. Deletions cut 0 bases from V and 4 bases from J, with 12 bases between. The DNA of the CDR3 is TGCGCCAGCAGCCAAGACAGGGGAGGAGGAGAGACCCAGTACTTC. This translates into CASSQDRGGGETQYF.

The chain recombines TRBV11-2 with TRBJ2-7; TRBD1 aligns across 10 bases. Per the germline V gene, CDR1 is SGHAT and CDR2 is FQNNGV. Germline trimming cut 3 bases from V and 4 bases from J; bases unmatched to any gene: 3. The CDR3 is 14 amino acids. The DNA for the CDR3 is TGTGCCAGCAGCTTTGGGACAGGGGAGTACGAGCAGTACTTC. It translates to CASSFGTGEYEQYF.

This chain uses TRBV28 with TRBJ2-3, with 9 bases identical to TRBD1. CDR3 length equals 16 residues. Per germline, CDR1 MDHEN and CDR2 SYDVKM. V trimming: 1 base; J trimming: 5 bases; junction bases outside the gene matches: 7. The CDR3 nucleotides are TGTGCCAGCAGTTTATATACAGGGGGCTTACAAGATACGCAGTATTTT. Translation: CASSLYTGGLQDTQYF. Full variable domain (rest looked up from reference TRBV28 and TRBJ2-3): DVKVTQSSRYLVKRTGEKVFLECVQDMDHENMFWYRQDPGLGLRLIYFSYDVKMKEKGDIPEGYSVSREKKERFSLILESASTNQTSMYLCASSLYTGGLQDTQYFGPGTRLTVL.

The CDR3 loop reads CASRALGGIDEQFF. The CDR3 nucleotides are TGTGCCAGCAGGGCCCTCGGGGGGATCGATGAGCAGTTCTTC. V usage is TRBV6-1 and J usage is TRBJ2-1, with 7 bases identical to TRBD2. Per the germline V gene, CDR1 is MNHNS and CDR2 is SASEGT. Trimming took 6 bases from V and 8 from J; bases not matched to a gene: 10. This CDR3 is built from 14 residues.

This clone has a single count. The gene calls are TRBV4-3 and TRBJ1-6; a weak D match, TRBD1 (5 bases). The germline V and J ends were trimmed by 3 bases and 7 bases, with 13 bases remaining between them. The CDR3 totals 15 residues. CDR1 and CDR2 from the germline V gene are LGHNA and YSLEER. The CDR3 protein is CASSHGHDSNSPLHF. CDR3 bases: TGCGCCAGCAGCCATGGACACGACTCAAATTCACCCCTCCACTTT.

The chain links TRBV2 to TRBJ1-5; D remains ambiguous. The CDR3 is 14 amino acids. Trimming shortened V by 1 base and J by 2 bases, and 6 bases separated the two germline ends. The germline V gene has CDR1 SNHLY and CDR2 FYNNEI. CDR3 residues: CASSEVLGNQPQHF. As DNA, the CDR3 is TGTGCCAGCAGTGAAGTACTCGGCAATCAGCCCCAGCATTTT.

This sequence joins TRBV10-1 and TRBJ2-3; D could derive from TRBD1 or TRBD2 (6 bases each). This CDR3 is built from 16 residues. The germline V and J ends were trimmed by 0 bases and 4 bases, with 14 bases remaining between them. Per germline, CDR1 WNHNN and CDR2 SYGVQD (reference sequence). As DNA, the CDR3 is TGCGCCAGCAGTGAGTCCGAGGGGGGCTCACCAGATACGCAGTATTTT. Amino acids: CASSESEGGSPDTQYF.

This chain uses TRBV27 with TRBJ1-5; 7 bases fit TRBD1. This CDR3 is 14 amino acids long. V was pared by 1 base and J by 5 bases, with 2 bases of the junction left unmatched. Per germline, CDR1 MNHEY and CDR2 SMNVEV (reference sequence). CDR3 DNA: TGTGCCAGCAGTTTATATACAGGGGATCAGCCCCAGCATTTT. Translating it yields CASSLYTGDQPQHF.

The chain carries TRBV6-5 and TRBJ2-7; D unclear. From germline, CDR1 is MNHEY and CDR2 SVGAGI. With 2 bases removed from V and 0 bases from J, the gap between germline ends came to 8 bases. CDR3 length: 14 residues. CDR3 nucleotide sequence: TGTGCCAGCAGTTACGTAGGCAACTCCTACGAGCAGTACTTC. This gives the protein CASSYVGNSYEQYF.

The V and J genes are TRBV6-5 and TRBJ1-1; D is unclear. Germline CDR1 and CDR2: MNHEY and SVGAGI. Between the trimmed V and J ends, which lost 2 bases and 0 bases, there was a span of 10 bases. This CDR3 comprises 15 residues. The CDR3 DNA reads as TGTGCCAGCAGTTACGCCTGGGCCGTGAACACTGAAGCTTTCTTT. Its protein is CASSYAWAVNTEAFF.

The chain uses TRBV29-1 and TRBJ2-7, with TRBD1 matching over 9 bases. Germline trimming cut 4 bases from V and 4 bases from J; bases unmatched to any gene: 2. This CDR3 spans 12 amino acids. Germline V gives CDR1 SQVTM, CDR2 ANQGSEA. The CDR3 DNA sequence: TGCAGCGTTGGGACAGGGGCTTACGAGCAGTACTTC. Translating gives CSVGTGAYEQYF.

The V call is TRBV9, the J call TRBJ2-7; 11 nucleotides agree with TRBD1. The CDR3 spans 14 residues. Germline values: CDR1 SGDLS, CDR2 YYNGEE. The trim removed 3 bases at V and 7 bases at J, leaving 6 bases unmatched. The DNA of the CDR3 is TGTGCCAGCAGCGGTGGACAGGGGGCCTCGGAGCAGTACTTC. This encodes CASSGGQGASEQYF.

The chain couples TRBV4-3 to TRBJ2-1; D is perhaps TRBD1 or TRBD2 (5 bases each). The CDR3 contains 16 residues. The V gene's germline CDR1 is LGHNA and CDR2 YSLEER. V gave up 4 bases and J gave up 0 bases, with 13 bases separating them. The CDR3 sequence is CASSPSGPPSYNEQFF. The DNA of the CDR3 is TGCGCCAGCAGCCCTTCGGGGCCCCCCTCCTACAATGAGCAGTTCTTC.

There are a few counts of this clone. The chain joins TRBV6-6 to TRBJ2-7, with D hard to call. CDR1 MNHNY and CDR2 SVGAGI come from the germline V gene (reference sequence). The CDR3 is 12 residues long. CDR3: CATNYNSYEQYF. CDR3 bases: TGTGCTACTAACTACAACTCCTACGAGCAGTACTTC.

The rearrangement links TRBV28 to TRBJ2-6; D is unresolved. V lost 3 bases to trimming and J lost 0 bases, with 12 bases between them. This CDR3 has 17 amino acids. Germline loops: CDR1 MDHEN, CDR2 SYDVKM. For the CDR3, the DNA is TGTGCCAGCAGTTTCGGACCGATCCGCTCTGGGGCCAACGTCCTGACTTTC. Translation gives CASSFGPIRSGANVLTF.

The genes are TRBV7-2 and TRBJ2-7; D is possibly TRBD1 or TRBD2 (5 bases each). The CDR3 runs to 15 residues. V gave up 3 bases and J gave up 3 bases, with 15 bases separating them. Per germline, CDR1 SGHTA and CDR2 FQGNSA. The CDR3 is CASSLEQGDDYEQYF. CDR3 sequence (DNA): TGTGCCAGCAGCTTGGAGCAGGGAGACGACTACGAGCAGTACTTC.

V and J are TRBV30 and TRBJ2-5; tentatively, D is TRBD2 (5 bases). V was trimmed by 3 bases and J by 3 bases, leaving 11 bases between them. The germline gives CDR1 GTSNPN, CDR2 SVGIG (reference sequence). The CDR3 contains 13 residues. The CDR3 nucleotides read TGTGCCTGGAGGGAACTAGGGAAAGAGACCCAGTACTTC. Translated: CAWRELGKETQYF.

This chain uses TRBV28 with TRBJ1-2; 7 nucleotides agree with TRBD1. J was trimmed by 4 bases and V by 6 bases; bases with no gene match: 17. Germline V gene lookup returns CDR1 MDHEN and CDR2 SYDVKM. The CDR3 is made up of 17 amino acids. The CDR3 DNA reads TGTGCCAGCAGATCGAACAGGGGAGGTTTTCGGTTCTATGGCTACACCTTC. As protein: CASRSNRGGFRFYGYTF.